This T cell receptor beta chain was profiled in a study of T-cell memory formation after mild COVID-19. V dropped 6 bases and J dropped 1 base, with 18 bases sitting between them. This CDR3 comprises 16 residues. This clonotype was counted between two and nine times. As yet, its antigen is unknown. TCRdb reprocessed the 5' RACE reads with MiXCR, giving one entry per CDR3 protein. The sample yields fewer than 650,000 distinct CDR3 sequences, about 20% seen once. Findings and caveats of the study: A subset of responding clones appeared in pre-infection memory, suggesting cross-reactive memory joined. CD4+ clones that contracted lay mainly in CM and EM; CD8+ ones lay in EMRA. Still unconfirmed is whether the second-wave clones peaking on day 37 recognized SARS-CoV-2. Among clones contracting day 15 to 85, CD4/CD8 was balanced, whereas later expanders leaned CD4+.

The TCR was taken from an adult woman who had mild COVID-19 (a few samples of this study predate the infection). Cell type and time point are not known. V gene TRBV12-3 or TRBV12-4 combines with J gene TRBJ1-2; no definite D call. The material sequenced was PBMCs or a T cell subset sorted from them (not recorded which). CDR3 in amino acids: CASRLNGGRINYGYTF. The CDR3 DNA follows: TGTGCCAGCAGATTAAATGGAGGACGGATTAACTATGGCTACACCTTC.